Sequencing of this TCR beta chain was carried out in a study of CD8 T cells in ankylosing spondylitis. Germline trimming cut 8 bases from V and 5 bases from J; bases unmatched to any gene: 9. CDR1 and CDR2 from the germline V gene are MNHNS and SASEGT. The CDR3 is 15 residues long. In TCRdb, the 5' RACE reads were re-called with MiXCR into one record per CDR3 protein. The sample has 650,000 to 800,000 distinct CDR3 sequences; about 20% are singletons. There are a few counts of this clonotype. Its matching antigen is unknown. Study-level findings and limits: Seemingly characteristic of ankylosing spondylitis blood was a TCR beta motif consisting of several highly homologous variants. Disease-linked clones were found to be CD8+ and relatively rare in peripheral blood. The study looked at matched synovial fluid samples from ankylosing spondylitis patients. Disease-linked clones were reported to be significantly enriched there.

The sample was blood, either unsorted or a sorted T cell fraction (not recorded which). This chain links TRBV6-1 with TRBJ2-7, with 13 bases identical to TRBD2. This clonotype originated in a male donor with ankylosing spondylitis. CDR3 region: CASGRLAGGFNEQYF. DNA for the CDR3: TGTGCCAGCGGGCGACTAGCGGGAGGTTTCAACGAGCAGTACTTC.